These 29 T cell receptor beta chains were sequenced from one sample in a study of shared clonotypes between healthy human individuals. Only in-frame clones appear in the TCRdb table, and some are missing; sequencing was by immunoSEQ multiplex PCR. The sample carries some 2,400,000 clones, more than 90% recorded once. What was sequenced was naive CD4+ T cells sorted from blood. This sample's subset: CD45RA+ positively selected. These receptors originate from a man younger than 35 in good health.

V usage is TRBV10-3 and J usage is TRBJ2-7; D unclear. This CDR3 contains 12 residues. CDR1 is ENHRY and CDR2 is SYGVKD in the germline V gene. Between the trimmed V and J ends, which lost 4 bases and 10 bases, there was a span of 14 bases. CDR3 nucleotides: TGTGCCATCAGTGCCGGAGTGGGCCGTCAGTACTTC. Amino acid sequence: CAISAGVGRQYF.

The chain joins TRBV21-1 to TRBJ2-2. TRBV21-1 is a recognized pseudogene. There are 16 residues in the CDR3. The CDR3 is CASSRDGEQNTGELFF. CDR3 DNA: TGTGCCAGCAGCAGGGACGGTGAACAGAACACCGGGGAGCTGTTTTTT.

This chain links TRBV30 with TRBJ1-5; D ambiguous. The CDR3 has 14 residues. The V and J ends lost 1 base and 4 bases respectively, with 11 bases between them. CDR1 GTSNPN and CDR2 SVGIG come from the germline V gene (reference sequence). DNA of the CDR3: TGTGCCTGGAGTGCAACGGCAGAGAATCAGCCCCAGCATTTT. Residues: CAWSATAENQPQHF.

The gene calls are TRBV7-8 and TRBJ2-7; 8 nucleotides line up with TRBD1. The CDR3 is 14 residues long. From germline, CDR1 is SGHVS and CDR2 FQNEAQ. J lost 3 bases, V lost 1 base, and 2 bases had no gene match. The CDR3 DNA reads as TGTGCCAGCAGCTTAGAACAGGGGGTCTACGAGCAGTACTTC. It specifies CASSLEQGVYEQYF.

The chain uses TRBV6-4 and TRBJ2-1, with TRBD2 matching over 12 bases. The trim removed 2 bases at V and 4 bases at J, leaving 6 bases unmatched. The CDR3 extends over 17 amino acids. Germline V gene lookup returns CDR1 MRHNA and CDR2 SNTAGT. The CDR3 here is CASSDRVLAGGYNEQFF. CDR3 DNA sequence: TGTGCCAGCAGTGACCGCGTACTAGCGGGAGGATACAATGAGCAGTTCTTC.

The CDR3 reads CASSITGGQETQYF. The CDR3 DNA follows: TGTGCCAGCAGCATAACGGGGGGGCAAGAGACCCAGTACTTC. The chain combines TRBV5-4 with TRBJ2-5; the match to TRBD2 covers 8 bases. Germline CDR1 reads SGHNT; CDR2 reads YYREEE (reference sequence). The V gene end was trimmed by 4 bases and the J gene end by 2 bases; junction bases not matched to a gene: 4. The CDR3 is 14 amino acids.

The J gene is TRBJ2-2, the V gene TRBV2; 8 positions agree with TRBD2. The CDR3 is 14 amino acids. CDR1 and CDR2 (germline): SNHLY, FYNNEI. V was pared by 7 bases and J by 3 bases, with 4 bases of the junction left unmatched. CDR3 sequence reads: CASNGRGDTGELFF. CDR3 nucleotide sequence: TGTGCCAGCAATGGGCGGGGGGACACCGGGGAGCTGTTTTTT.

This rearrangement joins TRBV7-2 to TRBJ2-7, with 8 bases that match TRBD2. Per germline, CDR1 SGHTA and CDR2 FQGNSA. V was clipped by 5 bases and J by 2 bases; unmatched bases: 8. This CDR3 region has 15 residues. CDR3 sequence reads: CASSIEAGVTYEQYF. The CDR3 coding sequence is TGTGCCAGCAGCATAGAAGCGGGGGTTACCTACGAGCAGTACTTC.

The rearrangement joins TRBV27 to TRBJ1-5; D call uncertain. The CDR3 totals 15 residues. The germline CDR1 and CDR2 sequences are MNHEY and SMNVEV (reference sequence). Trimming shortened V by 9 bases and J by 3 bases, and 18 bases separated the two germline ends. CDR3: CASRRSSRANQPQHF. The CDR3 nucleotides read TGTGCCAGTAGGCGATCGAGCCGAGCCAATCAGCCCCAGCATTTT.

For this clone: Additional DNA sequences in this sample encode the identical CDR3. The V call is TRBV2, the J call TRBJ2-5; D uncertain. The CDR3 loop spans 11 amino acids. CDR1 and CDR2 from the germline V gene are SNHLY and FYNNEI. V was shortened by 4 bases and J by 3 bases, with 3 bases between the two germline ends. The CDR3 is CASSAEETQYF. The CDR3, as DNA: TGTGCCAGCAGTGCCGAAGAGACCCAGTACTTC.

About this clone: The same CDR3 is also encoded by other DNA sequences in this sample. This chain uses TRBV5-1 with TRBJ1-6, with TRBD1 as a possible D gene (5 bases). Trimming left V 3 bases short and J 6 bases short, with 10 bases between. CDR1 SGHRS and CDR2 YFSETQ come from the germline V gene. The CDR3 is 14 residues long. For the CDR3, the DNA is TGCGCCAGCAGCTCCGGGGACTCTAATTCACCCCTCCACTTT. Its protein product is CASSSGDSNSPLHF.

The chain has TRBV27 and TRBJ2-7; 8 nucleotides align to TRBD2. Germline V gene sequence: CDR1 MNHEY, CDR2 SMNVEV (reference sequence). The CDR3 consists of 15 residues. The ends lost 6 bases at V and 0 bases at J; junction bases unmatched: 7. CDR3 nucleotide sequence: TGTGCCAGCAGCTCCAGCGGGGGAAGCTCCTACGAGCAGTACTTC. Residues: CASSSSGGSSYEQYF.

This chain joins TRBV7-2 and TRBJ2-7; TRBD1 matches at 9 bases. The CDR3 sequence is 14 residues long. Germline CDR1 reads SGHTA; CDR2 reads FQGNSA. After removal of 6 bases from V and 5 bases from J, the junction contained 8 bases not matched to a gene. The CDR3: CASRKGQGLHEQYF. Written as DNA, the CDR3 is TGTGCCAGCAGGAAGGGACAGGGATTGCACGAGCAGTACTTC. Combining the CDR3 with reference TRBV7-2 and TRBJ2-7 gives the whole variable domain GAGVSQSPSNKVTEKGKDVELRCDPISGHTALYWYRQSLGQGLEFLIYFQGNSAPDKSGLPSDRFSAERTGGSVSTLTIQRTQQEDSAVYLCASRKGQGLHEQYFGPGTRLTVT.

The J gene is TRBJ1-6, the V gene TRBV30, with D perhaps matching TRBD1 (6 bases). V was pared by 0 bases and J by 9 bases, with 12 bases between. This CDR3 region has 14 residues. Germline V gene lookup returns CDR1 GTSNPN and CDR2 SVGIG (reference sequence). CDR3 loop: CAWSVRKGGSPLHF. As DNA, the CDR3 is TGTGCCTGGAGTGTACGGAAGGGGGGTTCACCCCTCCACTTT.

The chain links TRBV30 to TRBJ2-2; D is undetermined. The germline V gene has CDR1 GTSNPN and CDR2 SVGIG (reference sequence). Trimming removed 4 bases from V and 6 bases from J, with 6 bases in between. This CDR3 has 11 residues. The CDR3 DNA sequence: TGTGCCTGGACGTTGGCCGGGGAGCTGTTTTTT. This sequence encodes CAWTLAGELFF.

The chain combines TRBV30 with TRBJ2-1, with 7 bases fitting TRBD1. In germline, CDR1 is GTSNPN, CDR2 SVGIG (reference sequence). The CDR3 has 11 amino acids. Germline trimming cut 4 bases from V and 8 bases from J; bases unmatched to any gene: 2. Here the CDR3 reads CAWMGQYEQFF. CDR3 sequence (DNA): TGTGCCTGGATGGGACAGTATGAGCAGTTCTTC.

The chain joins TRBV5-1 to TRBJ2-7; D might be TRBD1 (6 bases). This CDR3 spans 13 amino acids. Trimming left V 4 bases short and J 5 bases short, with 13 bases between. Germline assignment: CDR1 SGHRS and CDR2 YFSETQ. The CDR3, as DNA: TGCGCCAGCAGCACAACAGGGCGCCACGAGCAGTACTTC. Encoded protein: CASSTTGRHEQYF.

The rearrangement links TRBV6-5 to TRBJ2-7; tentative D call: TRBD1 (6 bases). CDR3 length: 13 residues. V was cut by 9 bases and J by 3 bases, with 15 bases left in between. Germline assignment: CDR1 MNHEY and CDR2 SVGAGI. The CDR3 sequence is CASHRTAGYEQYF. CDR3 in DNA: TGTGCCAGTCACAGGACAGCAGGCTACGAGCAGTACTTC.

The rearrangement joins TRBV7-8 to TRBJ1-5; TRBD1 is a possible D gene (5 bases). The germline V gene encodes CDR1 SGHVS and CDR2 FQNEAQ. Deletions cut 5 bases from V and 4 bases from J, with 9 bases between. The CDR3 has 13 amino acids. In DNA, the CDR3 is TGTGCCAGCAGCCTGACAGAAAATCAGCCCCAGCATTTT. Translated: CASSLTENQPQHF.

The chain combines TRBV4-1 with TRBJ1-2; 12 bases are a match to TRBD1. The V segment lost 1 base and the J segment 8 bases; nucleotides outside the gene matches: 8. This CDR3 contains 16 residues. Germline values: CDR1 MGHRA, CDR2 YSYEKL. The CDR3 loop is CASSQGAGQGAKGYTF. DNA for the CDR3: TGCGCCAGCAGCCAAGGGGCGGGACAGGGGGCGAAGGGCTACACCTTC.

This clone was recorded once. This chain connects TRBV2 to TRBJ2-7; unclear D gene. Germline CDR1 SNHLY, CDR2 FYNNEI. The CDR3 has 9 amino acids. Written as DNA, the CDR3 is TGTACACGGCGGTACGAGCAGTACTTC. This encodes CTRRYEQYF.

The V and J genes are TRBV7-2 and TRBJ1-5; D unclear. In germline, CDR1 is SGHTA, CDR2 FQGNSA. This CDR3 region has 17 residues. V lost 2 bases to trimming and J lost 0 bases, with 14 bases between them. The CDR3 sequence is CASSLIRAEISNQPQHF. The CDR3, as DNA: TGTGCCAGCAGCTTAATTAGGGCAGAGATTAGCAATCAGCCCCAGCATTTT.

This clone was observed once. The rearrangement joins TRBV7-2 to TRBJ1-4; a possible D gene is TRBD1 (6 bases). This CDR3 spans 14 amino acids. CDR1 and CDR2 (germline): SGHTA, FQGNSA. V lost 2 bases and J lost 8, with 12 bases in between. The DNA of the CDR3 is TGTGCCAGCAGCTTACGACAGGCTGGGGAAAAACTGTTTTTT. Translated: CASSLRQAGEKLFF.

V gene TRBV5-1 combines with J gene TRBJ2-1; the match to TRBD2 covers 10 bases. Germline assignment: CDR1 SGHRS and CDR2 YFSETQ. The CDR3 runs to 16 residues. Trimming removed 0 bases from V and 10 bases from J; junction bases left unmatched: 10. CDR3 region: CASSLVLAGARDEQFF. CDR3 sequence (DNA): TGCGCCAGCAGCTTGGTCCTAGCGGGGGCCAGGGACGAGCAGTTCTTC. The full variable domain, completed using reference TRBV5-1 and TRBJ2-1, is KAGVTQTPRYLIKTRGQQVTLSCSPISGHRSVSWYQQTPGQGLQFLFEYFSETQRNKGNFPGRFSGRQFSNSRSEMNVSTLELGDSALYLCASSLVLAGARDEQFFGPGTRLTVL.

V is TRBV7-2 and J is TRBJ2-2; possible D gene TRBD1, 5 bases. The V end was cut by 1 base, the J end by 3 bases, with 12 bases between. Germline loops: CDR1 SGHTA, CDR2 FQGNSA. This CDR3 has 16 amino acids. CDR3 sequence: CASSLGKGPYTGELFF. DNA for the CDR3: TGTGCCAGCAGCTTAGGGAAGGGGCCGTACACCGGGGAGCTGTTTTTT.

The CDR3 loop reads CASSVRRESEQFF. The DNA of the CDR3 is TGTGCCAGCAGCGTACGGCGGGAGAGTGAGCAGTTCTTC. The chain uses TRBV9 and TRBJ2-1; 7 nucleotides match TRBD2. The CDR3 covers 13 residues. Germline CDR1 is SGDLS and CDR2 is YYNGEE. With V trimmed by 1 base and J by 9 bases, 4 bases remained unmatched.

The V gene is TRBV5-4, the J gene TRBJ2-2; 8 nucleotides agree with TRBD2. Germline-derived CDR1 and CDR2 are SGHNT and YYREEE (reference sequence). Trimming at V came to 4 bases and at J to 9 bases, leaving 14 bases not matched to a gene. The CDR3 sequence is 16 residues long. CDR3 region: CASSRAGGRYDRELFF. As DNA, the CDR3 is TGTGCCAGCAGCCGGGCGGGGGGCAGGTATGACCGGGAGCTGTTTTTT.

Worth noting for this clone: The same CDR3 is also encoded by other DNA sequences in this sample. The V gene is TRBV5-8, the J gene TRBJ2-1, with 13 bases fitting TRBD2. CDR1 is SGHTS, CDR2 YDEGEE, per germline. Unmatched junction bases numbered 3, after V lost 4 bases and J lost 5 bases. The CDR3 spans 15 residues. The CDR3 DNA is TGTGCCAGCAGCCCCGGGACTAGCGGGGACAATGAGCAGTTCTTC. Translation: CASSPGTSGDNEQFF.

This clone was observed a single time. The rearrangement links TRBV5-6 to TRBJ2-1, with 10 bases fitting TRBD1. CDR1 and CDR2 from the germline V gene are SGHDT and YYEEEE. The CDR3 has 15 residues. The V and J ends lost 3 bases and 5 bases, in that order; junction bases with no gene match: 5. This CDR3 is CASSWGQGIDNEQFF. CDR3 sequence (DNA): TGTGCCAGCAGCTGGGGACAGGGGATCGACAATGAGCAGTTCTTC.